These 16 T cell receptor beta chains came from one sample sequenced in a study of blood T cell repertoires in COVID-19. Produced via immunoSEQ multiplex PCR; TCRdb's table is partial and in-frame only. The table shows 150,000 to 200,000 clones, with 81% occurring only once. Sequencing input: peripheral blood. The receptors derive from a man between 60 and 75 years old with active or convalescent COVID-19.

The chain couples TRBV7-9 to TRBJ1-2; D unclear. This CDR3 region has 13 residues. V was trimmed by 3 bases and J by 6 bases, leaving 11 bases between them. Germline-derived CDR1 and CDR2 are SEHNR and FQNEAQ (reference sequence). CDR3 nucleotides: TGTGCCAGCAGCTTGCGGGGAGTAGATGGCTACACCTTC. Protein product: CASSLRGVDGYTF.

This clone was observed a single time. The rearrangement links TRBV5-8 to TRBJ2-3; D possibly corresponds to TRBD1 (5 bases). Germline-derived CDR1 and CDR2 are SGHTS and YDEGEE. Trimming took off 6 bases at V and 4 bases at J, with 9 bases between the two ends. This CDR3 is built from 12 residues. The CDR3 DNA follows: TGTGCCAGCACCCAGACAGCAGATACGCAGTATTTT. Its protein is CASTQTADTQYF.

This chain connects TRBV5-4 to TRBJ1-3; 7 bases are a match to TRBD1. Germline V gene lookup returns CDR1 SGHNT and CDR2 YYREEE (reference sequence). This CDR3 has 15 residues. V trimming: 4 bases; J trimming: 0 bases; junction bases outside the gene matches: 4. This CDR3 reads CASSKGGPSGNTIYF. The CDR3 nucleotides are TGTGCCAGCAGCAAAGGGGGCCCCTCTGGAAACACCATATATTTT.

Only a few counts were recorded for this clone. This chain links TRBV28 with TRBJ2-5; TRBD2 matches at 9 bases. The CDR3 runs 13 residues. CDR1 MDHEN and CDR2 SYDVKM come from the germline V gene. Germline trimming cut 7 bases from V and 5 bases from J; bases unmatched to any gene: 5. Here the CDR3 DNA reads TGTGCCAGCACGCTAGCGGGACGGGAGACCCAGTACTTC. This sequence encodes CASTLAGRETQYF. The whole variable domain, filled in from reference TRBV28 and TRBJ2-5, reads DVKVTQSSRYLVKRTGEKVFLECVQDMDHENMFWYRQDPGLGLRLIYFSYDVKMKEKGDIPEGYSVSREKKERFSLILESASTNQTSMYLCASTLAGRETQYFGPGTRLLVL.

In its sample, this clone was seen a few times. This rearrangement joins TRBV6-5 to TRBJ1-3, with TRBD1 matching 8 bases. The J segment lost 3 bases and the V segment lost 6 bases, leaving 4 bases of the junction unmatched. CDR1 and CDR2 (germline): MNHEY, SVGAGI. This CDR3 is built from 14 residues. The CDR3, as DNA: TGTGCCAGCAGCCGCGGACAGGGTGGAAACACCATATATTTT. It translates to CASSRGQGGNTIYF.

This chain uses TRBV6-1 with TRBJ1-5; D uncertain. The CDR3 is 15 amino acids. Between the trimmed V and J ends, which lost 4 bases and 0 bases, there was a span of 10 bases. The germline V gene encodes CDR1 MNHNS and CDR2 SASEGT. The CDR3, as DNA: TGTGCCAGCAGTGGGGCTGGGTATAGCAATCAGCCCCAGCATTTT. As protein: CASSGAGYSNQPQHF.

This clone was observed once. This chain connects TRBV10-1 to TRBJ2-5, with TRBD1 as a possible D gene (6 bases). This CDR3 is 13 amino acids long. V lost 10 bases, J lost 4 bases, and 16 bases lay in between. CDR1 and CDR2 (germline): WNHNN, SYGVQD (reference sequence). This CDR3 is CATSGSRGETQYF. For the CDR3, the DNA is TGCGCCACCTCAGGGAGCAGGGGAGAGACCCAGTACTTC.

V usage is TRBV5-1 and J usage is TRBJ1-1; 8 positions agree with TRBD1. Germline loops: CDR1 SGHRS, CDR2 YFSETQ. The CDR3 runs to 14 residues. The ends lost 5 bases at V and 1 base at J; junction bases unmatched: 4. The CDR3 spells CASRGTGQNTEAFF. CDR3 in DNA: TGCGCCAGCAGGGGGACAGGACAGAACACTGAAGCTTTCTTT.

The table lists this clone with a few counts. The chain couples TRBV5-1 to TRBJ1-2; 7 bases agree with TRBD1. Trimming removed 4 bases from V and 4 bases from J; junction bases left unmatched: 4. This CDR3 is built from 13 residues. Germline loops: CDR1 SGHRS, CDR2 YFSETQ. CDR3 loop: CASSETGVYGYTF. The CDR3 DNA follows: TGCGCCAGCAGCGAAACAGGGGTCTATGGCTACACCTTC.

This clone came up a few times. CDR3 sequence: CASSLQDNYGYTF. CDR3 coding DNA: TGTGCCAGCAGCTTACAGGATAACTATGGCTACACCTTC. V is TRBV11-1 and J is TRBJ1-2; D uncertain. V was pared by 2 bases and J by 1 base, with 5 bases between. The CDR3 is made up of 13 amino acids. CDR1 is SGHAT, CDR2 FQDESV, per germline (reference sequence).

CDR3 bases: TGTGCCAGCAGCTTAGCCCTTGGGCTAGCAACAGATACGCAGTATTTT. This codes for CASSLALGLATDTQYF. This chain connects TRBV7-2 to TRBJ2-3; D possibly corresponds to TRBD2 (5 bases). The CDR3 spans 16 residues. From germline, CDR1 is SGHTA and CDR2 FQGNSA. With 0 bases removed from V and 3 bases from J, the gap between germline ends came to 13 bases.

This clone was detected a few times. The rearrangement links TRBV11-2 to TRBJ1-2, with TRBD1 matching over 7 bases. This CDR3 spans 13 amino acids. V trimming: 3 bases; J trimming: 8 bases; junction bases outside the gene matches: 6. Germline loops: CDR1 SGHAT, CDR2 FQNNGV. For the CDR3, the DNA is TGTGCCAGCAGCTTTGACACAGGGGCCGGCTACACCTTC. Its translation is CASSFDTGAGYTF.

V is TRBV7-9 and J is TRBJ2-3; TRBD1 is a possible D gene (5 bases). V was shortened by 5 bases and J by 5 bases, with 14 bases between the two germline ends. CDR3 length: 14 amino acids. CDR1 SEHNR and CDR2 FQNEAQ come from the germline V gene (reference sequence). CDR3 sequence (DNA): TGTGCCAGCAGCCCTGACAGCGTCAGAGATACGCAGTATTTT. Translation: CASSPDSVRDTQYF.

The V call is TRBV5-1, the J call TRBJ2-1; 9 bases align to TRBD1. Germline loops: CDR1 SGHRS, CDR2 YFSETQ. The V segment lost 4 bases and the J segment 9 bases; nucleotides outside the gene matches: 11. The CDR3 totals 15 residues. In DNA form, the CDR3 reads TGCGCCAGCAGCCTAAACCCGGGACAGGGCAGTGAGCAGTTCTTC. It yields the protein CASSLNPGQGSEQFF.

This rearrangement joins TRBV10-2 to TRBJ2-7; D not resolved. The CDR3 is made up of 16 amino acids. Trimming pared 2 bases from V and 2 bases from J, leaving 16 bases between. Germline loops: CDR1 WSHSY, CDR2 SAAADI. CDR3 sequence (DNA): TGCGCCAGCAGTGAGGGGCACCCCCTACTGGCCTACGAGCAGTACTTC. Its translation is CASSEGHPLLAYEQYF.

The rearrangement joins TRBV7-3 to TRBJ2-3; no clear D gene. This CDR3 region has 13 residues. The germline V and J ends were trimmed by 3 bases and 6 bases, with 10 bases remaining between them. Germline lookup yields CDR1 SGHTA and CDR2 FQGTGA. The CDR3 reads CASSFYARDTQYF. The CDR3 DNA reads TGTGCCAGCAGCTTCTATGCGCGGGATACGCAGTATTTT. Full variable domain (outside the CDR3, taken from reference TRBV7-3 and TRBJ2-3): GAGVSQTPSNKVTEKGKYVELRCDPISGHTALYWYRQSLGQGPEFLIYFQGTGAADDSGLPNDRFFAVRPEGSVSTLKIQRTERGDSAVYLCASSFYARDTQYFGPGTRLTVL.